This TCR beta chain was sequenced for a study of T cells after posttransplantation cyclophosphamide. On the day of bone marrow donation, the related graft donor provided peripheral blood. TCRdb's table, derived via immunoSEQ multiplex PCR, lists solely in-frame clones and lacks some. The profile covers approximately 39,000 clones, none occurring a single time. The study, taken as a whole, reports: Skin or GI-infiltrating T cells shared few TRB sequences with blood. TRB clonality was highly associated with recipient CMV seropositivity and reactivation. Donor CD8+ memory clones often dominated recipient blood repertoires at later times.

This clone has a count of ten or more. Its specificity is not known. The CDR3 loop spans 16 amino acids. V gave up 5 bases and J gave up 0 bases, with 16 bases separating them. Germline lookup yields CDR1 LNHDA and CDR2 SQIVND (reference sequence). The sequence derives from a man in his forties or fifties in good health, CMV-negative, and a related stem cell transplant donor. The chain recombines TRBV19 with TRBJ1-1, with D unresolved. The sequenced sample consisted of PBMCs. The CDR3 nucleotides read TGTGCCAGTAGTGGTTTAACCAACAATCTGAACACTGAAGCTTTCTTT. Encoded protein: CASSGLTNNLNTEAFF. The full variable domain, in which reference TRBV19 and TRBJ1-1 provide the parts outside the CDR3, is DGGITQSPKYLFRKEGQNVTLSCEQNLNHDAMYWYRQDPGQGLRLIYYSQIVNDFQKGDIAEGYSVSREKKESFPLTVTSAQKNPTAFYLCASSGLTNNLNTEAFFGQGTRLTVV.